The 10 T cell receptor beta chains listed next were all sequenced from one sample in a study of identical twins. MiXCR, applied by TCRdb to the 5' RACE reads, yields one record per CDR3 protein. The repertoire holds under 300,000 distinct CDR3 sequences, with roughly 8% as singletons. These same data were also listed under a study on yellow fever vaccine responses in identical twins.

Input material: CD8+ T cells sorted from blood. The receptor source for this set is a woman between 18 and 29 years old in good health.

In its sample, this clonotype was seen a few times. This chain joins TRBV6-2 or TRBV6-3 and TRBJ2-1, with 10 bases aligning to TRBD2. The V gene end was trimmed by 6 bases and the J gene end by 7 bases; junction bases not matched to a gene: 12. CDR1 is MNHEY, CDR2 SVGEGT, per germline. CDR3 size: 16 residues. Written as DNA, the CDR3 is TGTGCCAGCAGAAACCTAGCGGGGGACATAAGGAATGAGCAGTTCTTC. Translated: CASRNLAGDIRNEQFF.

This clonotype was seen ten or more times. This chain connects TRBV20-1 to TRBJ2-2; the D gene is possibly TRBD1 (6 bases). Germline CDR1 DFQATT, CDR2 SNEGSKA (reference sequence). This CDR3 region has 15 residues. Between the trimmed V and J ends, which lost 0 bases and 1 base, there was a span of 9 bases. The CDR3 protein is CSAREWGQNTGELFF. CDR3 nucleotides: TGCAGTGCTAGAGAGTGGGGGCAGAACACCGGGGAGCTGTTTTTT.

The sample holds many counts of this clonotype. The chain uses TRBV6-4 and TRBJ1-1; 8 nucleotides line up with TRBD1. Germline V CDR1 and CDR2: MRHNA, SNTAGT. The CDR3 covers 18 residues. J lost 3 bases, V lost 2 bases, and 14 bases had no gene match. Here the CDR3 reads CASSDLDRGPRRDTEAFF. In DNA, the CDR3 is TGTGCCAGCAGTGACCTTGACAGGGGCCCAAGGAGGGACACTGAAGCTTTCTTT.

The chain links TRBV4-2 to TRBJ2-1; TRBD2 matches 8 bases. CDR3 size: 16 residues. The germline V gene encodes CDR1 LGHNA and CDR2 YNFKEQ. V shed 4 bases, J shed 2 bases, and the junction held 7 bases outside the gene matches. This chain's CDR3 is CASSPERERPYNEQFF. The CDR3 coding sequence is TGTGCCAGCAGCCCAGAGCGGGAGAGGCCCTACAATGAGCAGTTCTTC.

Many counts were recorded for this clonotype. The V and J genes are TRBV7-8 and TRBJ1-6; TRBD1 aligns across 7 bases. The junction had 5 bases not matched to a gene; V was cut back by 5 bases and J by 10 bases. CDR3 size: 13 residues. CDR1 is SGHVS, CDR2 FQNEAQ, per germline. DNA of the CDR3: TGTGCCAGCAGCCGGGACAGCTGGTCACCCCTCCACTTT. Amino acid sequence: CASSRDSWSPLHF.

This clonotype was seen more than once but under ten times. J is TRBJ2-7 and V is TRBV10-3; maybe TRBD1 (6 bases). V was clipped by 6 bases and J by 5 bases, with 14 bases between them. In germline, CDR1 is ENHRY, CDR2 SYGVKD. The CDR3 totals 13 residues. The CDR3 DNA reads as TGTGCCATCAGGAGGGGCGAGGGGGACGAGCAGTACTTC. It is translated as CAIRRGEGDEQYF.

This clonotype was observed a handful of times. This may stem from a read error, because a much larger clone lies one nucleotide away. The gene calls are TRBV7-8 and TRBJ2-3, with no clear D. The germline CDR1 and CDR2 sequences are SGHVS and FQNEAQ. The CDR3 is made up of 11 amino acids. V lost 7 bases to trimming and J lost 2 bases, with 4 bases between them. CDR3 bases: TGTGCCAGCACCATCACAGATACGCAGTATTTT. Translated: CASTITDTQYF.

This clonotype was observed at least ten times. The chain has TRBV4-3 and TRBJ2-7; D gene ambiguous. Germline V CDR1 and CDR2: LGHNA, YSLEER. The CDR3 length is 15 residues. The V gene lost 0 bases and the J gene lost 4 bases, with 13 bases spanning the gap. CDR3 sequence reads: CASSQDRSGRYEQYF. The DNA of the CDR3 is TGCGCCAGCAGCCAAGATCGGAGTGGGCGGTACGAGCAGTACTTC.

This clonotype was seen more than once but under ten times. The chain joins TRBV5-5 to TRBJ1-2; the D gene is possibly TRBD1 (5 bases). The germline V and J ends were trimmed by 4 bases and 1 base, with 17 bases remaining between them. From germline, CDR1 is SGHKS and CDR2 YYEKEE (reference sequence). The CDR3 runs to 16 residues. This CDR3 reads CASSPGLGVLNYGYTF. The CDR3 bases are TGTGCCAGCAGCCCCGGACTAGGGGTCCTTAACTATGGCTACACCTTC. The whole variable domain, remainder taken from reference TRBV5-5 and TRBJ1-2, is DAGVTQSPTHLIKTRGQQVTLRCSPISGHKSVSWYQQVLGQGPQFIFQYYEKEERGRGNFPDRFSARQFPNYSSELNVNALLLGDSALYLCASSPGLGVLNYGYTFGSGTRLTVV.

The chain is built from TRBV11-2 and TRBJ2-7; D perhaps matches TRBD2 (5 bases). The CDR3 extends over 14 amino acids. Trimming stripped 5 bases from V and 5 bases from J, with 16 bases between. Germline CDR1 and CDR2: SGHAT and FQNNGV. CDR3 coding DNA: TGTGCCAGCAGCCAAGGTCCGGGGATAGACGAGCAGTACTTC. As protein: CASSQGPGIDEQYF.